This T cell receptor (beta chain) is from a study of Ad26.COV2.S vaccination and SARS-CoV-2 variants. Whole-study context: This donor came from the COV1001 trial of Ad26.COV2.S.

Study-wide findings and caveats: Vaccinated and placebo-treated recipients had similar non-spike TCR breadth.

Treatment reported: around 19 received Ad26.COV2.S at low or high dose, single or two shots; about 5 received placebo; per-sample allocation not given. Sampling happened 63 days after the first vaccine or placebo injection. An Ad26 vector carrying the Wuhan-strain SARS-CoV-2 spike served as the vaccine. Repertoires were generated with immunoSEQ multiplex PCR, while TCRdb's copy carries only in-frame clones and drops some. The table includes about 350,000 clones, approximately 85% detected once. V lost 4 bases and J lost 7; bases outside the gene matches: 7. Germline CDR1 reads SGHKS; CDR2 reads YYEKEE (reference sequence). The CDR3 has 14 amino acids. This clone is a singleton in its sample. Antigen unknown.

The TCR was taken from a person between 18 and 65 years old who received the Ad26.COV2.S COVID-19 vaccine or a placebo. Sample: peripheral blood, taken in a trial of Ad26.COV2.S vaccine versus placebo. This chain links TRBV5-5 with TRBJ2-1, with TRBD2 identical over 8 bases. This chain's CDR3 is CASSPGRVTNEQFF. CDR3 DNA: TGTGCCAGCAGCCCCGGGAGGGTAACTAATGAGCAGTTCTTC. The entire variable domain, with the rest obtained from reference TRBV5-5 and TRBJ2-1, is as follows: DAGVTQSPTHLIKTRGQQVTLRCSPISGHKSVSWYQQVLGQGPQFIFQYYEKEERGRGNFPDRFSARQFPNYSSELNVNALLLGDSALYLCASSPGRVTNEQFFGPGTRLTVL.